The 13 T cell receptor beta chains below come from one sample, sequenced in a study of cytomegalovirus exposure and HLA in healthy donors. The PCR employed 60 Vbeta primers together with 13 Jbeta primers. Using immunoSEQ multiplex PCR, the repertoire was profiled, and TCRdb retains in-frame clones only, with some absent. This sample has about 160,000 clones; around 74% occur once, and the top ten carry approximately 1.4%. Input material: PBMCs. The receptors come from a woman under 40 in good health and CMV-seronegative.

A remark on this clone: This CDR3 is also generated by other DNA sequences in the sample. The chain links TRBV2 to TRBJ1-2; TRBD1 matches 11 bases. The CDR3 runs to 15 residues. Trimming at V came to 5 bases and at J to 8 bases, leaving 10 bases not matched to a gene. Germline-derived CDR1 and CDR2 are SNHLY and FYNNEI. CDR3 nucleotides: TGTGCCAGCAGTCCCCTGTCCGGACAGGGGGCAGGCTACACCTTC. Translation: CASSPLSGQGAGYTF.

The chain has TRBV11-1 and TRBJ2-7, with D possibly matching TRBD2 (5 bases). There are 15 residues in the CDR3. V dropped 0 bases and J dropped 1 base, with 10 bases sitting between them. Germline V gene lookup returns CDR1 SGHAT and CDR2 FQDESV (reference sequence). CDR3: CASSLAPSRSYEQYF. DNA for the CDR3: TGTGCCAGCAGCTTAGCGCCTAGCCGGTCCTACGAGCAGTACTTC. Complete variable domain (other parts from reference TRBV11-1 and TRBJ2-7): EAEVAQSPRYKITEKSQAVAFWCDPISGHATLYWYRQILGQGPELLVQFQDESVVDDSQLPKDRFSAERLKGVDSTLKIQPAELGDSAMYLCASSLAPSRSYEQYFGPGTRLTVT.

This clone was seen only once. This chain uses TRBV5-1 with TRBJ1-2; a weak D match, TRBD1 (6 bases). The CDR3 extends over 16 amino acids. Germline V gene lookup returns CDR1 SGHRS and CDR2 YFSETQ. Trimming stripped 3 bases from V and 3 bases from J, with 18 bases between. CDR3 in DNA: TGCGCCAGCAGCTCGGGATGGGGGCTGGATGACTATGGCTACACCTTC. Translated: CASSSGWGLDDYGYTF.

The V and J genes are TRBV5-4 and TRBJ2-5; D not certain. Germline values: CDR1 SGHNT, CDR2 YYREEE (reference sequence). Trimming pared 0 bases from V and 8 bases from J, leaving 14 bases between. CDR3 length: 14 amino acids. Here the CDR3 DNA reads TGTGCCAGCAGCTTGGCGGGTGCGTCTGAAACCCAGTACTTC. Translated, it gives CASSLAGASETQYF.

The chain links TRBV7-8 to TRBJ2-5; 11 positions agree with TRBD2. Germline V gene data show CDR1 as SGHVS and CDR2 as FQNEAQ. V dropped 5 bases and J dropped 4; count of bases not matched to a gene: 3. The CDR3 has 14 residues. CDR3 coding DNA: TGTGCCAGCAGCCTGGGGACTAGCGGAGAGACCCAGTACTTC. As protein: CASSLGTSGETQYF.

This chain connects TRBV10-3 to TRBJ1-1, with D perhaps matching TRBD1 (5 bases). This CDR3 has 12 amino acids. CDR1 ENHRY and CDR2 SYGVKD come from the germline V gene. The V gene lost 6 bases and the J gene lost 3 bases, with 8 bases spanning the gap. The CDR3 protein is CAIRWGDTEAFF. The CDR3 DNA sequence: TGTGCCATCAGATGGGGGGACACTGAAGCTTTCTTT.

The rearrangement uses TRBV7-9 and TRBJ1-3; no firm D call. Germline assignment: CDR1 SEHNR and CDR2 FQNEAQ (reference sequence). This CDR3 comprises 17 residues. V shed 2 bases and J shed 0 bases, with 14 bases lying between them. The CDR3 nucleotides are TGTGCCAGCAGCTTACGAGCCCGATCGTACTCTGGAAACACCATATATTTT. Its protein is CASSLRARSYSGNTIYF. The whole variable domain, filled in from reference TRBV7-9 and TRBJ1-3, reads DTGVSQNPRHKITKRGQNVTFRCDPISEHNRLYWYRQTLGQGPEFLTYFQNEAQLEKSRLLSDRFSAERPKGSFSTLEIQRTEQGDSAMYLCASSLRARSYSGNTIYFGEGSWLTVV.

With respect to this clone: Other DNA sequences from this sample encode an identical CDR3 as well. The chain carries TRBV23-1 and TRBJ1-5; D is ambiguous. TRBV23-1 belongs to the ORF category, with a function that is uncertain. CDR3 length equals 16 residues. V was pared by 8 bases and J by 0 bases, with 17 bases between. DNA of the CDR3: TGCGCCAGCCAACTAATGCCCGCCTATAGCAATCAGCCCCAGCATTTT. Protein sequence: CASQLMPAYSNQPQHF.

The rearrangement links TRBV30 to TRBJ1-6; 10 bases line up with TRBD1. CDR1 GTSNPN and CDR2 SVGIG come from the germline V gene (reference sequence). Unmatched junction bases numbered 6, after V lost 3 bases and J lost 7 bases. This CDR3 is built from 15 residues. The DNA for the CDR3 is TGTGCCTGGAGAGGGTGGGGACAGGGGAATTCACCCCTCCACTTT. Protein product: CAWRGWGQGNSPLHF.

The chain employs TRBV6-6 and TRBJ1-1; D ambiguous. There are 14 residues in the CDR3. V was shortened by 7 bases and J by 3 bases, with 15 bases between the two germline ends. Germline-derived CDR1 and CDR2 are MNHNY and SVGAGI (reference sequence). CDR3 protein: CASTYGRGDTEAFF. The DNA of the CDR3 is TGTGCCAGCACTTATGGGAGAGGCGACACTGAAGCTTTCTTT.

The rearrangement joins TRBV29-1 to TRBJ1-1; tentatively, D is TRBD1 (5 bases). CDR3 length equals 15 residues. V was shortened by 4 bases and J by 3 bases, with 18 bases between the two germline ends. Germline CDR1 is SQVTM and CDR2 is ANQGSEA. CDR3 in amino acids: CSVGPIGGSHTEAFF. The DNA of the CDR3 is TGCAGCGTTGGTCCCATCGGGGGGAGCCACACTGAAGCTTTCTTT.

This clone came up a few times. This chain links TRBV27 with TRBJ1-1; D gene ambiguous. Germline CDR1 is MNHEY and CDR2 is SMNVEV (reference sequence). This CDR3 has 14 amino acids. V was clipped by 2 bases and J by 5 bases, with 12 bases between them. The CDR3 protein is CASSLTVFGTEAFF. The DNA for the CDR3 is TGTGCCAGCAGTTTAACAGTCTTTGGGACTGAAGCTTTCTTT.

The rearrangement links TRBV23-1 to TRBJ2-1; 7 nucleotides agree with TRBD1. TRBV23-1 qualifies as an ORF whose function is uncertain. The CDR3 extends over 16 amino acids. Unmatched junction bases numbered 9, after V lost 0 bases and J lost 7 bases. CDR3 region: CASSQSEDRRRNEQFF. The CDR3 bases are TGCGCCAGCAGTCAATCGGAGGACAGGCGTAGGAATGAGCAGTTCTTC.